The T cell receptor (beta chain) under discussion was sequenced for a study of blood T cell repertoires in COVID-19. Study in general: Donors in the United States, Italy and Spain gave samples during acute or convalescent COVID-19.

The CDR3 extends over 14 amino acids. Germline V lookup: CDR1 SNHLY, CDR2 FYNNEI. Trimming removed 2 bases from V and 0 bases from J, with 8 bases in between. Authors' methods: Researchers report that nucleated cell counts were estimated from reference gene primer amplification. The assay was immunoSEQ multiplex PCR, and TCRdb's table has in-frame clones only and misses some. The V and J calls and clone size are taken from that table; D and trimming were inferred from the DNA. The sample records 90,000 to 110,000 clones, about four fifths being singletons. The V and J genes are TRBV2 and TRBJ2-7; the D is unclear. This TCR derives from a woman older than 75 with acute or convalescent COVID-19. Sequenced sample: peripheral blood. In DNA form, the CDR3 reads TGTGCCAGCAGTGAAAGGCGGAGCTCCTACGAGCAGTACTTC. This codes for CASSERRSSYEQYF.